This entry lists 2 T cell receptor beta chains sequenced from one sample in a study of blood T cells in healthy people across ages. A second about 6 to 12 cycle PCR used barcoded and J-beta primers. In TCRdb, the 5' RACE reads were re-called with MiXCR into one record per CDR3 protein. The table shows almost 300,000 distinct CDR3 sequences, with 25% to 30% occurring only once. Sequenced input: blood. These receptor sequences come from a woman in her 70s in good health.

The chain uses TRBV24-1 and TRBJ2-2; D call uncertain. Germline-derived CDR1 and CDR2 are KGHDR and SFDVKD. V lost 10 bases and J 0 bases, leaving 8 bases between the germline ends. This CDR3 has 13 residues. CDR3 sequence: CATKAANTGELFF. As DNA, the CDR3 is TGTGCCACAAAAGCCGCGAACACCGGGGAGCTGTTTTTT.

This clonotype was counted only a few times. The rearrangement links TRBV7-9 to TRBJ2-6; no clear D. CDR3 length: 16 residues. The germline gives CDR1 SEHNR, CDR2 FQNEAQ (reference sequence). Trimming shortened V by 1 base and J by 0 bases, and 7 bases separated the two germline ends. The CDR3 here is CASSLGAFSGANVLTF. CDR3 nucleotide sequence: TGTGCCAGCAGCTTAGGGGCTTTCTCTGGGGCCAACGTCCTGACTTTC.